The 25 T cell receptor beta chains in this list originate from one sample, sequenced in a study of CD8+ T cells in alopecia areata. The authors extracted RNA and reverse transcribed it into cDNA as the sequencing template. This table comes from immunoSEQ multiplex PCR, and its TCRdb copy is limited to in-frame clones, with some not included. The repertoire holds about 98,000 clones, over 40% seen once, with about 0.79% in the top ten. The sample comprised CD4+ T cells sorted from blood. The receptors come from a human donor with alopecia areata.

This clone turned up a few times. V is TRBV29-1 and J is TRBJ1-4; possible D gene TRBD1, 5 bases. From germline, CDR1 is SQVTM and CDR2 ANQGSEA. The V and J ends lost 6 bases and 3 bases respectively, with 8 bases between them. The CDR3 is 12 amino acids. CDR3 in DNA: TGCAGCGTCGCGACAGCTAATGAAAAACTGTTTTTT. Amino acids: CSVATANEKLFF.

This clone appeared a few times. This chain connects TRBV7-2 to TRBJ1-3; D remains ambiguous. The V gene's germline CDR1 is SGHTA and CDR2 FQGNSA. V was pared by 1 base and J by 4 bases, with 14 bases between. CDR3 length: 16 amino acids. In nucleotides, the CDR3 is TGTGCCAGCAGCTTAGAGTCACGCCCGGTGGGAAACACCATATATTTT. Translating gives CASSLESRPVGNTIYF.

Note on this clone: This sample includes further DNA sequences coding for the same CDR3. This chain links TRBV5-6 with TRBJ2-2, with 7 bases that match TRBD1. With 0 bases clipped from V and 0 bases from J, the junction kept 2 bases outside the gene matches. Germline CDR1 is SGHDT and CDR2 is YYEEEE. The CDR3 length is 16 residues. The CDR3 coding sequence is TGTGCCAGCAGCTTGGGGCAGGGGGCGAACACCGGGGAGCTGTTTTTT. It is translated as CASSLGQGANTGELFF.

The chain is built from TRBV30 and TRBJ1-2; D is undetermined. V lost 2 bases and J 8 bases, leaving 9 bases between the germline ends. From germline, CDR1 is GTSNPN and CDR2 SVGIG (reference sequence). The CDR3 runs to 11 residues. CDR3 in amino acids: CAWSPIGGYTF. CDR3 DNA sequence: TGTGCCTGGAGTCCCATCGGGGGCTACACCTTC.

On this clone itself: One end of the junction fails to match germline, which may point to a read error. The chain carries TRBV29-1 and TRBJ2-5, with a weak D call TRBD1 (6 bases). Per germline, CDR1 SQVTM and CDR2 ANQGSEA. The CDR3 covers 11 residues. The CDR3 DNA sequence: TGCAGCGTTGAAGAATTGACAGGAGGCCACTTC. Amino acid sequence: CSVEELTGGHF.

The chain joins TRBV27 to TRBJ2-7; D gene ambiguous. This CDR3 is built from 13 residues. With 3 bases removed from V and 7 bases from J, the gap between germline ends came to 13 bases. Looked up from germline, CDR1 is MNHEY and CDR2 is SMNVEV (reference sequence). CDR3 loop: CASSFSPTREQYF. The DNA for the CDR3 is TGTGCCAGCAGTTTCTCCCCTACGCGGGAGCAGTACTTC.

The chain combines TRBV28 with TRBJ1-5, with a weak D call TRBD1 (5 bases). Trimming shortened V by 3 bases and J by 4 bases, and 19 bases separated the two germline ends. The CDR3 covers 17 residues. Germline CDR1 and CDR2: MDHEN and SYDVKM. CDR3 coding DNA: TGTGCCAGCAGTTTCTCAGGGATGGGAAGTGGGAATCAGCCCCAGCATTTT. As protein: CASSFSGMGSGNQPQHF.

V is TRBV30 and J is TRBJ2-7, with D perhaps TRBD2 (6 bases). Trimming took off 1 base at V and 3 bases at J, with 19 bases between the two ends. Germline loops: CDR1 GTSNPN, CDR2 SVGIG (reference sequence). The CDR3 contains 16 residues. The CDR3: CAWSENSFGRNYEQYF. The CDR3 DNA sequence: TGTGCCTGGAGTGAGAATAGTTTCGGGAGAAACTACGAGCAGTACTTC.

J is TRBJ2-1 and V is TRBV20-1, with D maybe TRBD2 (6 bases). The CDR3 is made up of 11 amino acids. The germline gives CDR1 DFQATT, CDR2 SNEGSKA (reference sequence). V was trimmed by 6 bases and J by 6 bases, leaving 9 bases between them. The CDR3 DNA is TGCAGTGCCCTTAGCGGCAATGAGCAGTTCTTC. Amino acid sequence: CSALSGNEQFF.

The count of this clone is one. This chain joins TRBV6-5 and TRBJ2-7; possible D gene TRBD1, 6 bases. CDR1 MNHEY and CDR2 SVGAGI come from the germline V gene. The V end lost 5 bases, the J end lost 0 bases, and 11 bases lay between the germline ends. The CDR3 contains 14 residues. CDR3 sequence: CASSPGTYSYEQYF. CDR3 DNA sequence: TGTGCCAGCAGTCCCGGGACATACTCCTACGAGCAGTACTTC.

The chain is built from TRBV11-2 and TRBJ2-3; D gene uncertain. The CDR3 has 17 amino acids. The germline V and J ends were trimmed by 2 bases and 0 bases, with 15 bases remaining between them. Germline loops: CDR1 SGHAT, CDR2 FQNNGV. CDR3 DNA sequence: TGTGCCAGCAGCTTATCCGCAGCACCCATCAGCACAGATACGCAGTATTTT. This gives the protein CASSLSAAPISTDTQYF.

This chain links TRBV2 with TRBJ2-3; 7 bases are shared with TRBD2. The CDR3 is 14 amino acids. Unmatched junction bases numbered 6, after V lost 6 bases and J lost 3 bases. The germline V gene encodes CDR1 SNHLY and CDR2 FYNNEI. CDR3 in DNA: TGTGCCAGCAGGGCGGGAGCAAGGACAGATACGCAGTATTTT. Its protein product is CASRAGARTDTQYF.

This clone was observed a handful of times. Different DNA sequences within this sample yield the same CDR3. This chain links TRBV28 with TRBJ2-3; D is undetermined. CDR1 is MDHEN and CDR2 is SYDVKM in the germline V gene. With 5 bases removed from V and 6 bases from J, the gap between germline ends came to 6 bases. CDR3 length equals 11 residues. CDR3 nucleotide sequence: TGTGCCAGCAGTACGACCGATACGCAGTATTTT. Translation gives CASSTTDTQYF.

This clone came up a few times. V and J are TRBV28 and TRBJ2-7; D remains ambiguous. The germline V gene encodes CDR1 MDHEN and CDR2 SYDVKM. There are 13 residues in the CDR3. Trimming cost V 7 bases and J 5 bases, with 15 bases left between them. The CDR3 region has the DNA TGTGCCAGCACCTCGCGGCCCCATGACGAGCAGTACTTC. Translated: CASTSRPHDEQYF.

This clone appeared a few times. This chain joins TRBV6-5 and TRBJ2-5; 10 bases are a match to TRBD2. Germline V gene lookup returns CDR1 MNHEY and CDR2 SVGAGI. This CDR3 contains 15 residues. Trimming took 7 bases from V and 0 from J; bases not matched to a gene: 5. In nucleotides, the CDR3 is TGTGCCAGCACTGCAGGACTAGCGGACCAAGAGACCCAGTACTTC. Protein sequence: CASTAGLADQETQYF.

This sequence joins TRBV2 and TRBJ1-6; D is possibly TRBD1 (5 bases). The CDR3 is made up of 14 amino acids. V was pared by 6 bases and J by 8 bases, with 14 bases between. The germline V gene encodes CDR1 SNHLY and CDR2 FYNNEI. The CDR3 nucleotides are TGTGCCAGCAGCCTCAGGGATGGGGATTCACCCCTCCACTTT. This sequence encodes CASSLRDGDSPLHF.

This clone was counted a few times. The chain is built from TRBV28 and TRBJ2-7; D might be TRBD1 or TRBD2, each matching 5 bases. Germline V CDR1 and CDR2: MDHEN, SYDVKM. The CDR3 runs to 13 residues. The V and J ends lost 8 bases and 2 bases respectively, with 13 bases between them. The CDR3 region has the DNA TGTGCCAGCCTCCGGGACCGTCCCTACGAGCAGTACTTC. It codes for CASLRDRPYEQYF.

The chain is built from TRBV19 and TRBJ2-2; TRBD1 might be the D (6 bases). Germline V gives CDR1 LNHDA, CDR2 SQIVND (reference sequence). V was cut by 8 bases and J by 0 bases, with 13 bases left in between. This CDR3 contains 15 residues. The CDR3 DNA reads as TGTGCCAGTCAGACCCGGGACACGAACACCGGGGAGCTGTTTTTT. Amino acids: CASQTRDTNTGELFF.

There are a few counts of this clone. This rearrangement joins TRBV20-1 to TRBJ2-1; D remains ambiguous. Trimming removed 5 bases at V and 2 bases at J, with 4 bases between. The CDR3 sequence is 11 residues long. Germline CDR1 DFQATT, CDR2 SNEGSKA (reference sequence). The CDR3 sequence: CSAQAYNEQFF. CDR3 bases: TGCAGTGCTCAGGCCTACAATGAGCAGTTCTTC.

This clone ranks as medium-sized. The sample contains more than one DNA sequence encoding this CDR3. This chain joins TRBV29-1 and TRBJ1-2; unclear D gene. Trimming cost V 3 bases and J 5 bases, with 4 bases left between them. This CDR3 region has 10 residues. CDR1 is SQVTM and CDR2 is ANQGSEA in the germline V gene. CDR3 region: CSVDLYGYTF. The CDR3 DNA follows: TGCAGCGTTGACCTATATGGCTACACCTTC.

With respect to this clone: The same CDR3 also results from other DNA sequences found in this sample. The chain carries TRBV9 and TRBJ2-6; D gene uncertain. Trimming removed 1 base at V and 1 base at J, with 0 bases between. The CDR3 extends over 13 amino acids. The germline V gene encodes CDR1 SGDLS and CDR2 YYNGEE. The CDR3 bases are TGTGCCAGCAGCGTATCTGGGGCCAACGTCCTGACTTTC. It translates to CASSVSGANVLTF.

The chain is built from TRBV29-1 and TRBJ1-5; D might be TRBD1 (6 bases). Germline lookup yields CDR1 SQVTM and CDR2 ANQGSEA. Trimming pared 6 bases from V and 3 bases from J, leaving 9 bases between. This CDR3 comprises 12 residues. This CDR3 is CSVQGLNQPQHF. CDR3 nucleotide sequence: TGCAGCGTACAGGGACTCAATCAGCCCCAGCATTTT.

This clone was counted between two and nine times. The CDR3: CASSPPGLLLETQYF. The CDR3 DNA reads as TGTGCCAGCAGTCCCCCGGGACTCCTGTTAGAGACCCAGTACTTC. The chain recombines TRBV28 with TRBJ2-5, with D maybe TRBD2 (6 bases). The length of the CDR3 is 15 residues. Germline values: CDR1 MDHEN, CDR2 SYDVKM. V was trimmed by 5 bases and J by 4 bases, leaving 17 bases between them.

The V gene is TRBV9, the J gene TRBJ2-7; D gene uncertain. The CDR3 covers 12 residues. Germline values: CDR1 SGDLS, CDR2 YYNGEE. The CDR3 nucleotides read TGTGACTTTACCCCCTCCCCCTACGAGCAGTACTTC. Translation gives CDFTPSPYEQYF.

This clone was seen only a few times. The rearrangement links TRBV30 to TRBJ1-1; TRBD1 matches at 7 bases. The ends lost 5 bases at V and 7 bases at J; junction bases unmatched: 1. This CDR3 contains 10 residues. Germline V gives CDR1 GTSNPN, CDR2 SVGIG (reference sequence). The CDR3 bases are TGTGCCTGGGGACAGGATGAAGCTTTCTTT. The encoded protein is CAWGQDEAFF. The full variable domain, completed using reference TRBV30 and TRBJ1-1, is SQTIHQWPATLVQPVGSPLSLECTVEGTSNPNLYWYRQAAGRGLQLLFYSVGIGQISSEVPQNLSASRPQDRQFILSSKKLLLSDSGFYLCAWGQDEAFFGQGTRLTVV.